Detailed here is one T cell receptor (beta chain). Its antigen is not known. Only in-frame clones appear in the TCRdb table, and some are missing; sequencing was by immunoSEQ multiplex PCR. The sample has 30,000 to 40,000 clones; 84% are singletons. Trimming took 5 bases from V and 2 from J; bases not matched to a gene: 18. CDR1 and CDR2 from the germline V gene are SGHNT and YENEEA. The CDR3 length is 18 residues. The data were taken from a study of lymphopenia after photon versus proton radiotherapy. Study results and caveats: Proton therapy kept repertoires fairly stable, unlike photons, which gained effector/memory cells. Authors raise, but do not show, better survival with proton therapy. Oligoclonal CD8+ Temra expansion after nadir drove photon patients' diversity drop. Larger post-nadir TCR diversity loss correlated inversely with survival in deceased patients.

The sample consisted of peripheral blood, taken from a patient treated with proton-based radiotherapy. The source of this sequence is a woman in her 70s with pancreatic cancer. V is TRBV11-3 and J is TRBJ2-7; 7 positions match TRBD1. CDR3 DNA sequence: TGTGCCAGCAGCAAGACCGGGACAGCGACCTTTCTAGCCTACGAGCAGTACTTC. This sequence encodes CASSKTGTATFLAYEQYF.